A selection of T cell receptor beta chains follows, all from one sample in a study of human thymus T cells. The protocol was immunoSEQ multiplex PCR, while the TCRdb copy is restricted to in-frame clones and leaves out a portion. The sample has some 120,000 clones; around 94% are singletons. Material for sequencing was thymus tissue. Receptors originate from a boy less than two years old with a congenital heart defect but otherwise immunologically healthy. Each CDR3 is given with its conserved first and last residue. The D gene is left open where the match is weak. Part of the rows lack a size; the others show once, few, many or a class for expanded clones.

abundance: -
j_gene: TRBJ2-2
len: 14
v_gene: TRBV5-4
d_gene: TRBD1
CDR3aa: CASSLDRGPGELFF
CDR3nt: TGTGCCAGCAGCCTGGACAGGGGGCCCGGGGAGCTGTTTTTT

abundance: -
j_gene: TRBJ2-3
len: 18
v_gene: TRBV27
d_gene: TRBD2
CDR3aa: CASSLKAGGRAGGDTQYF
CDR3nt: TGTGCCAGCAGTTTAAAAGCGGGGGGGCGGGCCGGAGGAGATACGCAGTATTTT

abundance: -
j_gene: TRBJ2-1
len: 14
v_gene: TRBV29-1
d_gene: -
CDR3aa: CSVEDALVRSRQFF
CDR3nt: TGCAGCGTTGAAGATGCTCTAGTCCGGAGTCGGCAGTTCTTC

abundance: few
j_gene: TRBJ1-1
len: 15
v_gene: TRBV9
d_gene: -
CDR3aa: CASSVVEHRNTEAFF
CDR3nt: TGTGCCAGCAGCGTAGTGGAACACCGGAACACTGAAGCTTTCTTT

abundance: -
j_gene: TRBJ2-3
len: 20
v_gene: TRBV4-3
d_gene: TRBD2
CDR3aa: CASSQEFAGGVPLSTDTQYF
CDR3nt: TGCGCCAGCAGCCAAGAATTTGCGGGGGGGGTCCCCCTTAGCACAGATACGCAGTATTTT

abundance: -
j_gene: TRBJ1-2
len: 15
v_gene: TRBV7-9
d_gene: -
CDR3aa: CASSFGGRVSDGYTF
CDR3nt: TGTGCCAGCAGCTTTGGGGGTAGGGTTAGCGATGGCTACACCTTC

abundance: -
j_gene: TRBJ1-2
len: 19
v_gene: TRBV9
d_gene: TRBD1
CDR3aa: CASSVLPGQGYLYPYGYTF
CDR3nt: TGTGCCAGCAGTGTCCTGCCGGGACAGGGTTATTTATATCCTTATGGCTACACCTTC

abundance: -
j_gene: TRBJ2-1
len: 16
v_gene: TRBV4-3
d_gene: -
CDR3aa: CASSQDMDRRVNEQFF
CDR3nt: TGCGCCAGCAGCCAAGATATGGACAGAAGGGTCAATGAGCAGTTCTTC

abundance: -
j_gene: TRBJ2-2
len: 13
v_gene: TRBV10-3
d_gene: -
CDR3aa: CAISEPGSGELFF
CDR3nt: TGTGCCATCAGTGAACCCGGGTCCGGGGAGCTGTTTTTT

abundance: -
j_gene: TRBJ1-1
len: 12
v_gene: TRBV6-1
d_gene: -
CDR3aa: CASSGGTPEAFF
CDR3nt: TGTGCCAGCAGTGGGGGGACACCTGAAGCTTTCTTT

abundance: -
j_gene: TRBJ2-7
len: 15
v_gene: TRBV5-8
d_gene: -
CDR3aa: CASSFRFTATYEQYF
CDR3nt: TGTGCCAGCAGCTTCAGGTTCACCGCTACCTACGAGCAGTACTTC

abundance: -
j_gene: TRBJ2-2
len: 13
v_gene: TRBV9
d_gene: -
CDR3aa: CASSDSGAGELFF
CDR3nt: TGTGCCAGCAGCGATAGTGGGGCCGGGGAGCTGTTTTTT

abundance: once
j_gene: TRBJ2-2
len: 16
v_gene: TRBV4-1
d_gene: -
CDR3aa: CASSQGSSGNPGELFF
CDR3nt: TGCGCCAGCAGCCAAGGTAGCAGCGGAAACCCCGGGGAGCTGTTTTTT

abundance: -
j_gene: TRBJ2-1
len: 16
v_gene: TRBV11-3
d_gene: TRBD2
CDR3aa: CASSFTTAGVRNEQFF
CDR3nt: TGTGCCAGCAGCTTCACAACAGCGGGGGTCCGCAATGAGCAGTTCTTC

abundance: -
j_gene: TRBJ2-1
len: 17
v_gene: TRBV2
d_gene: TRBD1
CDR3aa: CASSEAGTGENYNEQFF
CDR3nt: TGTGCCAGCAGTGAAGCAGGGACAGGGGAAAACTACAATGAGCAGTTCTTC

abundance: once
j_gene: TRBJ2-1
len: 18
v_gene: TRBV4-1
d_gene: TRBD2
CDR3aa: CASSQGSSGGPGGNEQFF
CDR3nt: TGCGCCAGCAGCCAAGGCTCCAGCGGGGGCCCGGGGGGGAATGAGCAGTTCTTC

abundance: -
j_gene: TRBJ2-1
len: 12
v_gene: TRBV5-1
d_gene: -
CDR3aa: CASSFSGNEQFF
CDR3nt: TGCGCCAGCAGCTTCAGCGGCAATGAGCAGTTCTTC

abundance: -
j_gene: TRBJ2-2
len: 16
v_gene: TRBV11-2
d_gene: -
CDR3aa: CASSWPAPHLSGELFF
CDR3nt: TGTGCCAGCAGTTGGCCGGCGCCTCACCTAAGCGGGGAGCTGTTTTTT

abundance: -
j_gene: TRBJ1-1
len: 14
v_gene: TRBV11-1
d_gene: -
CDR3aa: CASSGALQDAEAFF
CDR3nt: TGTGCCAGCAGCGGGGCCTTACAGGACGCTGAAGCTTTCTTT

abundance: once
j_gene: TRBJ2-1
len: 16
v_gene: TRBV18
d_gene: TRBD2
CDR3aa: CASSPRLAGRHNEQFF
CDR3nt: TGTGCCAGCTCACCGAGACTAGCGGGGCGACACAATGAGCAGTTCTTC

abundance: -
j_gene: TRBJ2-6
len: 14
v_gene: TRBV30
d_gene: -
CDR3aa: CAWSVLSGANVLTF
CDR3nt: TGTGCCTGGAGTGTACTCTCTGGGGCCAACGTCCTGACTTTC

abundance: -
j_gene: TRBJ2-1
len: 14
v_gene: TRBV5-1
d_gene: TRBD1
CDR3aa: CASSRGQTYNEQFF
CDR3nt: TGCGCCAGCAGTCGGGGACAGACCTACAATGAGCAGTTCTTC

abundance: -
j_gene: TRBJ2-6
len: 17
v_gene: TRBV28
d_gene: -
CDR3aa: CASRWDTTRPGANVLTF
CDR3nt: TGTGCCAGCAGATGGGACACTACCCGGCCTGGGGCCAACGTCCTGACTTTC

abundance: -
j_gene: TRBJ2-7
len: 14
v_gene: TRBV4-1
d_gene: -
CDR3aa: CASSQGPGGNEQYF
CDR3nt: TGCGCCAGCAGCCAAGGGCCTGGGGGCAACGAGCAGTACTTC

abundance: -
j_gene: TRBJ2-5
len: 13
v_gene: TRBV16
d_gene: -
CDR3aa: CASSQNRQETQYF
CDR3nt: TGTGCCAGCAGCCAGAACAGGCAAGAGACCCAGTACTTC

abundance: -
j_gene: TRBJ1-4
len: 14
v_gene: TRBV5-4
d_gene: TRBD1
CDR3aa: CASSQDRRDEKLFF
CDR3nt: TGTGCCAGCAGCCAGGACAGGCGGGACGAAAAACTGTTTTTT

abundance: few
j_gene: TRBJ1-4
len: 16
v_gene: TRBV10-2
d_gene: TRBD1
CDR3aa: CASSELRDRANEKLFF
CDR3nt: TGCGCCAGCAGTGAGTTAAGGGACAGGGCTAATGAAAAACTGTTTTTT

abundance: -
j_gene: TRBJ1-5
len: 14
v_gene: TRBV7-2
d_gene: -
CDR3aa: CASSPRDSNQPQHF
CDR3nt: TGTGCCAGCAGCCCTAGAGATAGCAATCAGCCCCAGCATTTT

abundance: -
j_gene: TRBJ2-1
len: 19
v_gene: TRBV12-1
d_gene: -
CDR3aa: CASSFILAGGLSSYNEQFF
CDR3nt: TGTGCCAGCAGCTTTATACTAGCGGGGGGCCTAAGCTCCTACAATGAGCAGTTCTTC

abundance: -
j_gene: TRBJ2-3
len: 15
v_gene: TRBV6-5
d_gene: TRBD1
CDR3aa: CASSYSGQGEGTQYF
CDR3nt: TGTGCCAGCAGTTACTCCGGACAGGGAGAGGGTACGCAGTATTTT

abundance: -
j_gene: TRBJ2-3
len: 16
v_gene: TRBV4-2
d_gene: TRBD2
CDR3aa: CASSQEGLAWVDTQYF
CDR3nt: TGTGCCAGCAGCCAAGAAGGACTAGCGTGGGTTGATACGCAGTATTTT